The 32 T cell receptor beta chains presented below share a single source sample, sequenced in a study of T-cell memory formation after mild COVID-19. Using its own MiXCR run on the 5' RACE reads, TCRdb lists one record per CDR3 protein. The table records hundreds of thousands of distinct CDR3 sequences, about an eighth of them present only once. What was sequenced was PBMCs or a T cell subset sorted from them (not recorded which). These receptors were collected from a man younger than 30 who had mild COVID-19 (a few samples of this study predate the infection). Cell type and time point are not known.

Turning to this clonotype: A junction boundary mismatches the germline segment, possibly from a read error. The CDR3 region has the DNA TGTGCCGTCAGGGGACAGGGATCTAACTATGGCTACACCTTC. Its translation is CAVRGQGSNYGYTF. J is TRBJ1-2 and V is TRBV10-3, with 9 bases aligning to TRBD1. The CDR3 has 14 residues. Germline lookup yields CDR1 ENHRY and CDR2 SYGVKD.

This clonotype was observed many times. The gene calls are TRBV11-3 and TRBJ2-5; 9 positions agree with TRBD1. Germline V lookup: CDR1 SGHNT, CDR2 YENEEA. The CDR3 has 15 residues. V shed 5 bases, J shed 5 bases, and the junction held 9 bases outside the gene matches. The CDR3 is CASSASTGGGETQYF. Here the CDR3 DNA reads TGTGCCAGCAGCGCGTCAACAGGGGGCGGGGAGACCCAGTACTTC. Drawing the rest from reference TRBV11-3 and TRBJ2-5, the complete variable domain is EAGVVQSPRYKIIEKKQPVAFWCNPISGHNTLYWYLQNLGQGPELLIRYENEEAVDDSQLPKDRFSAERLKGVDSTLKIQPAELGDSAVYLCASSASTGGGETQYFGPGTRLLVL.

In its sample, this clonotype was seen many times. CDR3 residues: CASSLGPGGNSPLHF. In DNA, the CDR3 is TGTGCCAGCAGCTTAGGCCCAGGGGGCAATTCACCCCTCCACTTT. V gene TRBV11-2 combines with J gene TRBJ1-6; 8 bases are shared with TRBD1. The CDR3 is 15 amino acids. Germline values: CDR1 SGHAT, CDR2 FQNNGV. J gave up 7 bases and V 1 base, and 3 bases lay outside the gene matches.

This clonotype was seen more than once but under ten times. V is TRBV12-3 or TRBV12-4 and J is TRBJ2-5, with 9 bases lining up with TRBD1. The CDR3 is 14 amino acids. V lost 5 bases to trimming and J lost 6 bases; unmatched junction nucleotides: 7. The CDR3 DNA follows: TGTGCCAGCAGTAATCGGGACAGGGTACAGACCCAGTACTTC. As protein: CASSNRDRVQTQYF.

This clonotype has at least ten counts. The V and J genes are TRBV27 and TRBJ2-7; 8 positions agree with TRBD1. The CDR3 length is 16 residues. Germline V gene lookup returns CDR1 MNHEY and CDR2 SMNVEV (reference sequence). Losses at the gene ends were 8 bases for V and 6 bases for J; bases not matched to a gene: 18. CDR3 bases: TGTGCCAGCCTGAGAGAACCGGGACAGGAGCCCTCCGAGCAGTACGTC. Translating gives CASLREPGQEPSEQYV.

The chain couples TRBV7-2 to TRBJ1-6; D is ambiguous. Germline loops: CDR1 SGHTA, CDR2 FQGNSA. This CDR3 is 15 amino acids long. Trimming removed 1 base at V and 9 bases at J, with 13 bases between. The CDR3 coding sequence is TGTGCCAGCAGCTTAGGAGCGGGCGGTGCTTCACCCCTCCACTTT. Amino acid sequence: CASSLGAGGASPLHF.

This chain connects TRBV12-3 or TRBV12-4 to TRBJ2-3; D perhaps matches TRBD2 (5 bases). Trimming stripped 6 bases from V and 5 bases from J, with 12 bases between. The CDR3 runs 13 residues. CDR3 nucleotide sequence: TGTGCCAGCAGCTCCCACGGACTAGATACGCAGTATTTT. Translating gives CASSSHGLDTQYF.

This clonotype was counted between two and nine times. The gene calls are TRBV3-1 and TRBJ2-7; D may be TRBD1 or TRBD2 (5 bases each). CDR3 length equals 14 residues. Germline CDR1 reads LGHDT; CDR2 reads YNNKEL (reference sequence). V was pared by 1 base and J by 2 bases, with 9 bases between. DNA for the CDR3: TGTGCCAGCAGCCAAGGCCGGGGACCCTACGAGCAGTACTTC. Protein sequence: CASSQGRGPYEQYF.

J is TRBJ1-6 and V is TRBV4-2; a weak D match, TRBD1 (6 bases). V was clipped by 0 bases and J by 6 bases, with 9 bases between them. CDR3 length equals 15 residues. Germline values: CDR1 LGHNA, CDR2 YNFKEQ. DNA for the CDR3: TGTGCCAGCAGCCAAGAGCAGGGGAGTAATTCACCCCTCCACTTT. The encoded protein is CASSQEQGSNSPLHF.

This chain connects TRBV20-1 to TRBJ2-7; the D is unclear. V shed 3 bases and J shed 4 bases, with 16 bases lying between them. The CDR3 contains 14 residues. CDR1 is DFQATT, CDR2 SNEGSKA, per germline (reference sequence). The CDR3 nucleotides read TGCAGTGCTAGCCCCCCTGCGGTTAGTTACGAGCAGTACTTC. The encoded protein is CSASPPAVSYEQYF.

The chain joins TRBV7-9 to TRBJ1-2, with 8 bases fitting TRBD1. The J segment lost 1 base and the V segment lost 4 bases, leaving 5 bases of the junction unmatched. The length of the CDR3 is 15 residues. CDR1 and CDR2 from the germline V gene are SEHNR and FQNEAQ (reference sequence). In nucleotides, the CDR3 is TGTGCCAGCAGCTCGGGGGACAGGAGTAACTATGGCTACACCTTC. Translating gives CASSSGDRSNYGYTF.

The CDR3 DNA is TGTGCCAGCAGTTACTCGCTAGCGGGGGTGACGAACACCGGGGAGCTGTTTTTT. Protein sequence: CASSYSLAGVTNTGELFF. V and J are TRBV6-5 and TRBJ2-2; TRBD2 aligns across 10 bases. CDR3 length equals 18 residues. Germline V lookup: CDR1 MNHEY, CDR2 SVGAGI. Germline trimming cut 0 bases from V and 0 bases from J; bases unmatched to any gene: 4.

This clonotype occurred many times. This chain connects TRBV5-1 to TRBJ2-5; weak D call: TRBD2 (6 bases). This CDR3 is 13 amino acids long. V lost 5 bases to trimming and J lost 3 bases, with 11 bases between them. Germline V CDR1 and CDR2: SGHRS, YFSETQ. The CDR3 bases are TGCGCCAGCAGGACGGACTATGAAGAGACCCAGTACTTC. As protein: CASRTDYEETQYF.

This clonotype appeared a few times. This rearrangement joins TRBV12-3 or TRBV12-4 to TRBJ1-2; D remains ambiguous. Trimming shortened V by 4 bases and J by 4 bases, and 16 bases separated the two germline ends. CDR3 length: 15 residues. CDR3 amino acids: CASSSGDHNFYGYTF. CDR3 DNA sequence: TGTGCCAGCAGTTCTGGGGATCATAATTTCTATGGCTACACCTTC.

This clonotype came up a few times. This rearrangement joins TRBV12-3 or TRBV12-4 to TRBJ2-1; the D gene is possibly TRBD2 (7 bases). The V end lost 7 bases, the J end lost 9 bases, and 13 bases lay between the germline ends. The CDR3 covers 12 residues. The DNA for the CDR3 is TGTGCCAGCACCGAGGGGGGGTCTGAGCAGTTCTTC. This sequence encodes CASTEGGSEQFF.

V gene TRBV5-6 combines with J gene TRBJ2-7, with D tentatively TRBD2 (5 bases). Germline V gene sequence: CDR1 SGHDT, CDR2 YYEEEE. V was trimmed by 4 bases and J by 4 bases, leaving 15 bases between them. The CDR3 is 14 amino acids. The CDR3 protein is CASSTGLFPYEQYV. CDR3 DNA: TGTGCCAGCAGCACTGGACTCTTCCCGTACGAGCAGTACGTC.

The chain carries TRBV9 and TRBJ2-5, with a possible D match to TRBD1 (5 bases). V lost 1 base, J lost 2 bases, and 12 bases lay in between. Germline CDR1 reads SGDLS; CDR2 reads YYNGEE. The CDR3 loop spans 15 amino acids. The CDR3 DNA reads as TGTGCCAGCAGCGTAAGGCCAGGGTGGCAAGAGACCCAGTACTTC. It encodes CASSVRPGWQETQYF.

The chain recombines TRBV20-1 with TRBJ2-1; D unclear. This CDR3 has 13 residues. The V gene lost 6 bases and the J gene lost 0 bases, with 9 bases spanning the gap. Germline V gene sequence: CDR1 DFQATT, CDR2 SNEGSKA (reference sequence). This CDR3 is CSAHSVSYNEQFF. For the CDR3, the DNA is TGCAGTGCCCATTCCGTCTCCTACAATGAGCAGTTCTTC.

The V gene is TRBV20-1, the J gene TRBJ2-5, with D possibly called TRBD1 or TRBD2 (5 bases each). This CDR3 has 13 residues. The germline CDR1 and CDR2 sequences are DFQATT and SNEGSKA (reference sequence). Deletions cut 5 bases from V and 5 bases from J, with 15 bases between. The CDR3 DNA reads as TGCAGTGCTTCCGGGACCCGCGCGGAGACCCAGTACTTC. Translating it yields CSASGTRAETQYF.

This clonotype was detected only a few times. The gene calls are TRBV9 and TRBJ2-5; the D is unclear. CDR3 length: 13 residues. Germline V gene lookup returns CDR1 SGDLS and CDR2 YYNGEE. Between the trimmed V and J ends, which lost 2 bases and 3 bases, there was a span of 8 bases. As DNA, the CDR3 is TGTGCCAGCAGCGTTAACAGCGAAGAGACCCAGTACTTC. This codes for CASSVNSEETQYF.

The V and J genes are TRBV7-2 and TRBJ1-2; D is ambiguous. Germline V CDR1 and CDR2: SGHTA, FQGNSA. The CDR3 has 15 residues. V lost 0 bases, J lost 5 bases, and 13 bases lay in between. CDR3 sequence (DNA): TGTGCCAGCAGCTTAGCAACGTCCCAAGGGTATGGCTACACCTTC. Translation: CASSLATSQGYGYTF. Looking up the rest from reference TRBV7-2 and TRBJ1-2 gives the full variable domain: GAGVSQSPSNKVTEKGKDVELRCDPISGHTALYWYRQSLGQGLEFLIYFQGNSAPDKSGLPSDRFSAERTGGSVSTLTIQRTQQEDSAVYLCASSLATSQGYGYTFGSGTRLTVV.

The J gene is TRBJ2-2, the V gene TRBV10-3, with unresolved D. Trimming pared 10 bases from V and 8 bases from J, leaving 14 bases between. CDR1 ENHRY and CDR2 SYGVKD come from the germline V gene. The length of the CDR3 is 12 residues. CDR3 in DNA: TGTGCCAGTTACGGGCCGTCGGGGGAGCTGTTTTTT. Translation: CASYGPSGELFF.

This clonotype was seen a handful of times. This sequence joins TRBV6-6 and TRBJ1-1; tentatively, D is TRBD1 (5 bases). The CDR3 extends over 13 amino acids. Trimming removed 8 bases at V and 1 base at J, with 11 bases between. Germline lookup yields CDR1 MNHNY and CDR2 SVGAGI (reference sequence). The CDR3 DNA follows: TGTGCCAGCCCACCGGGGGAGAACACTGAAGCTTTCTTT. Residues: CASPPGENTEAFF.

This chain connects TRBV27 to TRBJ2-1; 10 bases line up with TRBD2. The germline CDR1 and CDR2 sequences are MNHEY and SMNVEV (reference sequence). There are 16 residues in the CDR3. After removal of 0 bases from V and 5 bases from J, the junction contained 4 bases not matched to a gene. Here the CDR3 DNA reads TGTGCCAGCAGTTTATCGATAGCGGGGGGTAACAATGAGCAGTTCTTC. This translates into CASSLSIAGGNNEQFF.

This clonotype was picked up a small number of times. V gene TRBV20-1 combines with J gene TRBJ1-3; no clear D. V was pared by 5 bases and J by 8 bases, with 16 bases between. This CDR3 contains 13 residues. The germline V gene encodes CDR1 DFQATT and CDR2 SNEGSKA (reference sequence). The chain's CDR3 is CSAPSSPAHTIYF. DNA of the CDR3: TGCAGTGCTCCAAGTTCCCCCGCTCACACCATATATTTT.

The J gene is TRBJ2-4, the V gene TRBV27; the match to TRBD2 covers 10 bases. CDR1 and CDR2 from the germline V gene are MNHEY and SMNVEV (reference sequence). The CDR3 totals 15 residues. V shed 2 bases, J shed 8 bases, and the junction held 6 bases outside the gene matches. This chain's CDR3 is CASSLGASGGDIQYF. The CDR3 DNA is TGTGCCAGCAGTTTAGGGGCTAGCGGGGGTGACATTCAGTACTTC.

The chain combines TRBV5-6 with TRBJ2-1; 12 nucleotides line up with TRBD1. The CDR3 is made up of 16 amino acids. J was trimmed by 9 bases and V by 6 bases; bases with no gene match: 13. Looked up from germline, CDR1 is SGHDT and CDR2 is YYEEEE. The CDR3 reads CASNLGPGTGGSEQFF. DNA of the CDR3: TGTGCCAGCAACCTAGGCCCGGGGACAGGGGGCTCTGAGCAGTTCTTC.

There are a few counts of this clonotype. The CDR3 loop is CSVEGSVGQGEYTGELFF. CDR3 sequence (DNA): TGCAGCGTTGAAGGGTCCGTTGGGCAGGGCGAGTACACCGGGGAGCTGTTTTTT. The chain combines TRBV29-1 with TRBJ2-2; possibly TRBD1 for D (5 bases). The V end was cut by 1 base, the J end by 3 bases, with 21 bases between. The V gene's germline CDR1 is SQVTM and CDR2 ANQGSEA. The CDR3 consists of 18 residues.

J is TRBJ1-2 and V is TRBV7-2; unclear D gene. Between the trimmed V and J ends, which lost 1 base and 2 bases, there was a span of 11 bases. The germline gives CDR1 SGHTA, CDR2 FQGNSA. The CDR3 spans 15 residues. In nucleotides, the CDR3 is TGTGCCAGCAGCTTAGTGTGGCGAAACAACTATGGCTACACCTTC. Translation gives CASSLVWRNNYGYTF.

The chain employs TRBV6-2 or TRBV6-3 and TRBJ2-1; 11 positions match TRBD1. The CDR3 length is 15 residues. Germline trimming cut 5 bases from V and 7 bases from J; bases unmatched to any gene: 7. The V gene's germline CDR1 is MNHEY and CDR2 SVGEGT. In DNA, the CDR3 is TGTGCCAGCAGTGTGGACAGGGGGCTTGTGAATGAGCAGTTCTTC. This codes for CASSVDRGLVNEQFF.

This clonotype has just a few counts. The chain has TRBV19 and TRBJ1-1; 8 positions match TRBD1. This CDR3 is built from 12 residues. Germline V gene data show CDR1 as LNHDA and CDR2 as SQIVND (reference sequence). V lost 5 bases to trimming and J lost 6 bases; unmatched junction nucleotides: 2. For the CDR3, the DNA is TGTGCCAGTAGTCTACAGGGGGCTGAAGCTTTCTTT. This codes for CASSLQGAEAFF.

This clonotype was detected only a few times. J is TRBJ2-2 and V is TRBV28; D is perhaps TRBD2 (5 bases). This CDR3 spans 15 amino acids. Germline assignment: CDR1 MDHEN and CDR2 SYDVKM. Trimming took 3 bases from V and 2 from J, leaving 10 bases between them. The CDR3 DNA reads as TGTGCCAGCAGTTTCGGACTTTCTAACACCGGGGAGCTGTTTTTT. This sequence encodes CASSFGLSNTGELFF.